This is a list of T cell receptor beta chains from one sample in a study of metastatic and nonmetastatic thyroid tumors. TCRdb re-clonotyped the PCR reads via MiXCR. The repertoire consists of some 30,000 clones, with 9.5% to 14% occurring once and the leading ten covering about a sixth. Sequenced: blood. These receptors were taken from a female donor with papillary thyroid cancer or a benign thyroid nodule (not recorded which). Some clones in this sample may be carry-over from other donors' samples. CDR3s include the opening cysteine and the closing phenylalanine or tryptophan. D genes are given only for firm matches. The listing skips clone size in some rows; elsewhere it reads once, few, many or a size class.

medium-sized,TRBJ2-7,TRBD2,TRBV7-2,CASSWGAGSYEQYF,TGTGCCAGCAGCTGGGGAGCGGGATCCTACGAGCAGTACTTC
many,TRBJ2-7,-,TRBV11-3,CASNGPGRGHEQYF,TGTGCCAGCAACGGCCCGGGAAGGGGCCACGAGCAGTACTTC
few,TRBJ2-7,TRBD1,TRBV15,CATSRGRGLQYF,TGTGCCACCAGCAGAGGTAGGGGGCTGCAGTACTTC
once,TRBJ2-1,TRBD2,TRBV5-1,CASSLLAGTYNEQFF,TGCGCCAGCAGCTTACTAGCGGGGACTTACAATGAGCAGTTCTTC
many,TRBJ1-2,-,TRBV7-2,CASSFIGGTNYGYTF,TGTGCCAGCAGCTTCATTGGAGGGACTAACTATGGCTACACCTTC
many,TRBJ1-1,TRBD1,TRBV20-1,CSARAGGDSVNTEAFF,TGCAGTGCTAGAGCAGGGGGCGATTCAGTGAACACTGAAGCTTTCTTT
many,TRBJ2-1,TRBD2,TRBV20-1,CSARNLLAGDYNEQFF,TGCAGTGCCAGAAACTTGCTAGCGGGAGACTACAATGAGCAGTTCTTC
few,TRBJ2-7,-,TRBV30,CAWERGWQSTSERHF,TGTGCCTGGGAAAGAGGGTGGCAATCCACGTCCGAGCGGCACTTC
few,TRBJ2-3,-,TRBV12-5,CASGLVLGGGTYTQYF,TGTGCCAGTGGTTTGGTGCTAGGGGGAGGCACATATACGCAGTATTTT
few,TRBJ2-7,-,TRBV28,CASSLSLRGQYF,-
many,TRBJ2-7,-,TRBV6-2/TRBV6-3,CASSYRAEQYF,TGTGCCAGCAGTTACCGAGCTGAGCAGTACTTC
many,TRBJ2-5,-,TRBV2,CASLGWDSEETQYF,TGTGCCAGCCTCGGGTGGGACTCGGAAGAGACCCAGTACTTC
medium-sized,TRBJ2-7,-,TRBV6-1,CASRRGGGPSSYEQYF,TGTGCCAGCCGGAGAGGAGGGGGACCCAGCTCCTACGAGCAGTACTTC
many,TRBJ2-1,-,TRBV13,CASSSPQDEQFF,TGTGCCAGCAGCTCACCCCAGGATGAGCAGTTCTTC
-,TRBJ2-7,TRBD2,TRBV6-5,CASSSQRESAYEHYF,TGTGCCAGCAGTTCACAGCGGGAGTCTGCCTACGAGCATTACTTC
medium-sized,TRBJ1-6,-,TRBV6-4,CASSDSLGDNSPLHF,TGTGCCAGCAGTGACTCGCTTGGCGATAATTCACCCCTCCACTTT
many,TRBJ2-7,TRBD1,TRBV20-1,CSAYRGGQGGEQYF,TGCAGTGCTTACCGCGGGGGACAGGGAGGCGAGCAGTACTTC
medium-sized,TRBJ1-3,-,TRBV27,CAVPLGGRGNTIYF,TGTGCCGTCCCCCTTGGGGGACGAGGAAACACCATATATTTT
many,TRBJ1-1,-,TRBV19,CARRDKSNTEAFF,TGTGCCAGAAGGGACAAATCGAACACTGAAGCTTTCTTT
medium-sized,TRBJ2-7,-,TRBV28,CASSLMYVQYF,TGTGCCAGCAGTTTAATGTATGTGCAGTACTTC
many,TRBJ2-5,-,TRBV24-1,CATSDFSQRGRETQYF,TGTGCCACCAGTGATTTCTCCCAACGCGGGCGAGAGACCCAGTACTTC
many,TRBJ2-2,-,TRBV5-1,CASSLSLVAGELFF,TGCGCCAGCAGTTTGTCACTAGTGGCCGGGGAGCTGTTTTTT
many,TRBJ2-1,TRBD2,TRBV7-9,CASSPGLAGWEQFF,TGTGCCAGCAGCCCGGGGCTAGCGGGGTGGGAGCAGTTCTTC
many,TRBJ2-3,TRBD2,TRBV11-2,CASSLDRGSTQYF,TGTGCCAGCAGCTTAGACCGCGGGAGTACGCAGTATTTT
many,TRBJ1-1,-,TRBV28,CASTLGRNTEAFF,TGTGCCAGCACCCTCGGGAGGAACACTGAAGCTTTCTTT
-,TRBJ2-7,TRBD1,TRBV20-1,CSAEGQGNRYEQYF,TGCAGTGCCGAGGGACAGGGGAATAGGTACGAGCAGTACTTC
-,TRBJ2-7,-,TRBV6-2/TRBV6-3,CASGSHEQYF,TGTGCCAGCGGCTCCCACGAGCAGTATTTC